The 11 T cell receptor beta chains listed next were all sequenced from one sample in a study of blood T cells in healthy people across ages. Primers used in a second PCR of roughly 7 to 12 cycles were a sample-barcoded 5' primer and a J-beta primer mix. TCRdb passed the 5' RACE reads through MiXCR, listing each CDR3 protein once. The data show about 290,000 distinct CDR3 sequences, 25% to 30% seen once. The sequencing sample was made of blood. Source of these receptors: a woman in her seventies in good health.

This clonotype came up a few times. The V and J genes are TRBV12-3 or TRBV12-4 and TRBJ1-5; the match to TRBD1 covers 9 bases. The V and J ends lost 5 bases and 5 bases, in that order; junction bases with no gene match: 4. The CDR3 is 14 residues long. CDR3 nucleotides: TGTGCCAGCAGTACGACAGGGGGATATCAGCCCCAGCATTTT. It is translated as CASSTTGGYQPQHF.

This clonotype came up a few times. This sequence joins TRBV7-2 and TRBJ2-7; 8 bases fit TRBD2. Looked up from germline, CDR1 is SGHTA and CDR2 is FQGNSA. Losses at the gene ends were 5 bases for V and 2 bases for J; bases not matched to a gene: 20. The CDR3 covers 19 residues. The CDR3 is CASSLNRRGSSGQTYEQYF. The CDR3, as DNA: TGTGCCAGCAGCCTAAACCGCCGAGGGTCTAGCGGGCAAACCTACGAGCAGTACTTC.

The CDR3 loop is CASSLSMALTQSYEQYF. CDR3 in DNA: TGTGCCAGCAGTTTATCTATGGCACTGACTCAATCCTACGAGCAGTACTTC. This rearrangement joins TRBV28 to TRBJ2-7; D gene unclear. The V end was cut by 1 base, the J end by 1 base, with 17 bases between. CDR1 is MDHEN, CDR2 SYDVKM, per germline. The CDR3 runs to 17 residues.

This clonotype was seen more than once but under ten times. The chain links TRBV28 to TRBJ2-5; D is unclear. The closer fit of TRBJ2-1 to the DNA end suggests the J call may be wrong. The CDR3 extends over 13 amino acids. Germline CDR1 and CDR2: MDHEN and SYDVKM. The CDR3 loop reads CASSMAPANEQFF. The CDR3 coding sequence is TGTGCCAGCAGTATGGCTCCGGCCAATGAGCAGTTCTTC.

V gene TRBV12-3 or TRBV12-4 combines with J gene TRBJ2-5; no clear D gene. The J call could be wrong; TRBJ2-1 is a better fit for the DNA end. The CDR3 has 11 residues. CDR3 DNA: TGTGCCAGCACCTTTAGGAATGAGCAGTTCTTC. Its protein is CASTFRNEQFF.

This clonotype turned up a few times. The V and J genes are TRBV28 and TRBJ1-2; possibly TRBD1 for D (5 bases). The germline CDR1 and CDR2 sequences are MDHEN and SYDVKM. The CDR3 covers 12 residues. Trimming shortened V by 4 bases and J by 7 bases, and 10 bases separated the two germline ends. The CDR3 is CASSSGTRGYTF. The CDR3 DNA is TGTGCCAGCAGTTCGGGGACTCGTGGCTACACCTTC.

Here the CDR3 DNA reads TGTGCCAGCAGTTACTCAGAAGGGGGCCAGTACGAGCAGTACTTC. The encoded protein is CASSYSEGGQYEQYF. This rearrangement joins TRBV6-6 to TRBJ2-7; 7 bases map to TRBD1. Trimming removed 0 bases from V and 4 bases from J; junction bases left unmatched: 6. The CDR3 length is 15 residues. Per germline, CDR1 MNHNY and CDR2 SVGAGI (reference sequence).

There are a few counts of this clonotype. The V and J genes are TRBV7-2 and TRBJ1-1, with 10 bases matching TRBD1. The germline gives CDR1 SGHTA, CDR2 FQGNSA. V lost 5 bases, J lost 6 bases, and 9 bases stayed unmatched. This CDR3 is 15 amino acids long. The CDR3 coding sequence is TGTGCCAGCAGCCTCGACAGGGGGCGAACGTCTGAAGCTTTCTTT. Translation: CASSLDRGRTSEAFF. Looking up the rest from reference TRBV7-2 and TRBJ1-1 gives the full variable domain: GAGVSQSPSNKVTEKGKDVELRCDPISGHTALYWYRQSLGQGLEFLIYFQGNSAPDKSGLPSDRFSAERTGGSVSTLTIQRTQQEDSAVYLCASSLDRGRTSEAFFGQGTRLTVV.

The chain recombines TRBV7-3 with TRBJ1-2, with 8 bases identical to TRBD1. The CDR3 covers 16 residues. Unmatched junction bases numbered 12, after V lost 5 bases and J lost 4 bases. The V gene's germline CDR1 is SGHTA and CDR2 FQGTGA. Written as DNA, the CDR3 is TGTGCCAGCAGCCTAAACCCCGGACAGGGTGCCTATGGCTACACCTTC. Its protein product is CASSLNPGQGAYGYTF.

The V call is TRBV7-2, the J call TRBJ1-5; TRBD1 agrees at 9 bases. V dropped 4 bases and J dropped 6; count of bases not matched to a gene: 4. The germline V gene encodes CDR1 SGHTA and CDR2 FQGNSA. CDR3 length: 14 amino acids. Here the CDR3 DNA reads TGTGCCAGCAGCTCGGGACAGGGAACTCAGCCCCAGCATTTT. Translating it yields CASSSGQGTQPQHF.

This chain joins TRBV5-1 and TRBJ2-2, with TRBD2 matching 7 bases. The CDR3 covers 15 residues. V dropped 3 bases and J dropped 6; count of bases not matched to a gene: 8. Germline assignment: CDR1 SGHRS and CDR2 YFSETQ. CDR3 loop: CASSSLAALSGELFF. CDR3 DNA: TGCGCCAGCAGCTCTCTAGCGGCCCTTTCCGGGGAGCTGTTTTTT.